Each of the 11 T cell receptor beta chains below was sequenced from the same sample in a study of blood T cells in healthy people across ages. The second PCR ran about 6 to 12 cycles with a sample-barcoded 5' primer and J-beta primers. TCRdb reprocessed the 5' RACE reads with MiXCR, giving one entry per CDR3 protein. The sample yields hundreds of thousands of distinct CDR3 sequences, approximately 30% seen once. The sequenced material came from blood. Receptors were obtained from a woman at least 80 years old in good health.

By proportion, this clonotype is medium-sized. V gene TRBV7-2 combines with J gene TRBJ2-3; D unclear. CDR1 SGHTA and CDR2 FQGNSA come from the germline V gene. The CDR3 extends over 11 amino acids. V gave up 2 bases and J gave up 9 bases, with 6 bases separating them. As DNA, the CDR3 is TGTGCCAGCAGCTTACCCGGAACGCAGTATTTT. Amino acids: CASSLPGTQYF.

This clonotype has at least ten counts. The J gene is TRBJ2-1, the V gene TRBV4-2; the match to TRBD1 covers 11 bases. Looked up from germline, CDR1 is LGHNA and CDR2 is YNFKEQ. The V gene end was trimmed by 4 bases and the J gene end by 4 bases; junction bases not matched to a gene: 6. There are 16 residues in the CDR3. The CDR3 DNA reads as TGTGCCAGCAGCCGTACCGGGACAGGGGGTTACAATGAGCAGTTCTTC. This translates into CASSRTGTGGYNEQFF.

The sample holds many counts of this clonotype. Here the CDR3 reads CASREGDRYTF. CDR3 bases: TGTGCCAGCAGGGAGGGGGATCGCTACACCTTC. The J gene is TRBJ1-2, the V gene TRBV4-2, with D perhaps matching TRBD1 (6 bases). Germline lookup yields CDR1 LGHNA and CDR2 YNFKEQ. The V and J ends lost 6 bases and 9 bases respectively, with 11 bases between them. This CDR3 comprises 11 residues.

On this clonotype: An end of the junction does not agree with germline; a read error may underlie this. The CDR3 DNA sequence: TGTGCCAACAGCCTAAGCGAGAATAATTCACCCCTCCACTTT. This encodes CANSLSENNSPLHF. The chain carries TRBV9 and TRBJ1-6; D is unresolved. This CDR3 is 14 amino acids long. Germline-derived CDR1 and CDR2 are SGDLS and YYNGEE.

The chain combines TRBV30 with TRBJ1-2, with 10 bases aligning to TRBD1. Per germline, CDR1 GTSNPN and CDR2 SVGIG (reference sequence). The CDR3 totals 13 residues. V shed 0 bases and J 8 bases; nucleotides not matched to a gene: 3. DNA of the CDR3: TGTGCCTGGAGTGTTAGGACAGGGGGAGGCTACACCTTC. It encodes CAWSVRTGGGYTF.

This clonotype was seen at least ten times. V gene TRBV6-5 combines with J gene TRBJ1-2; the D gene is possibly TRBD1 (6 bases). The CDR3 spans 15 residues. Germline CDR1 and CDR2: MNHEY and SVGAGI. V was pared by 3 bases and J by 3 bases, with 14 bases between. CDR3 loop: CASSYGGRLDYGYTF. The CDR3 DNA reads TGTGCCAGCAGTTATGGGGGGCGCCTAGACTATGGCTACACCTTC.

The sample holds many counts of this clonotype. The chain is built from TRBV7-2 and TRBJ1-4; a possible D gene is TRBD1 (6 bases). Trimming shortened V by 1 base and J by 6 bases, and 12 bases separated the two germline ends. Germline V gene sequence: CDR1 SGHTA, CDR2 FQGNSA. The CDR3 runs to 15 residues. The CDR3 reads CASSLGGALYEKLFF. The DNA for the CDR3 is TGTGCCAGCAGCTTAGGGGGGGCACTATATGAAAAACTGTTTTTT.

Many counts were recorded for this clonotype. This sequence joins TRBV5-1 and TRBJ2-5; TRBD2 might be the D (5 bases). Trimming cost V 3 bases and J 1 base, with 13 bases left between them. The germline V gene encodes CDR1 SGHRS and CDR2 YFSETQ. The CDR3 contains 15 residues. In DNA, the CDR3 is TGCGCCAGCAGCTCCGATGGACTGGCCCAAGAGACCCAGTACTTC. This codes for CASSSDGLAQETQYF.

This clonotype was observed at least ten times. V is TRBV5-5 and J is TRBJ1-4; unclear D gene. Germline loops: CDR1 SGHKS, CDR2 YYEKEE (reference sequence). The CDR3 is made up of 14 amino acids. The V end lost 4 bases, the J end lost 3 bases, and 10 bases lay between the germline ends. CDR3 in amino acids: CASSPRASNEKLFF. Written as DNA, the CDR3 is TGTGCCAGCAGCCCACGGGCCTCTAATGAAAAACTGTTTTTT.

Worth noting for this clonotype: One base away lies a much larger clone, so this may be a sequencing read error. The CDR3 region is CSAGLAGGLYEQYF. The CDR3 bases are TGCAGTGCTGGATTAGCGGGGGGGCTTTACGAGCAGTACTTC. The chain uses TRBV20-1 and TRBJ2-7; TRBD2 aligns across 11 bases. V gave up 5 bases and J gave up 4 bases; unmatched junction bases: 7. The CDR3 has 14 amino acids. CDR1 is DFQATT, CDR2 SNEGSKA, per germline (reference sequence).

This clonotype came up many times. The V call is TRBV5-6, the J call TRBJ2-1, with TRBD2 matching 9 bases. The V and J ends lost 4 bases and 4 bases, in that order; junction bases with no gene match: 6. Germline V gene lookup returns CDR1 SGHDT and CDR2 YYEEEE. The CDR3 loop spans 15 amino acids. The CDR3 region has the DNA TGTGCCAGCAGCCGGCCCCTAGCGGGGTACAATGAGCAGTTCTTC. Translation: CASSRPLAGYNEQFF.